This is a list of T cell receptor beta chains from one sample in a study of T cell responses to AZD1222 COVID-19 vaccine. Clones were read by immunoSEQ multiplex PCR, and TCRdb kept only the in-frame ones, dropping some. The sample consists of 55,000 to 75,000 clones, 79% of them appearing once. Sequenced here: peripheral blood, sampled on day 0 of MenACWY control vaccination. All receptors derive from an adult in good health. Both conserved end residues are part of each CDR3. The order of the fields is D gene, clone size, J gene, V gene, CDR3 protein, CDR3 DNA. A D gene is named only where the DNA matches it firmly. For some rows the clone size is stated as once, few or many, or as a class when expanded; others skip it.

NA,NA,TRBJ1-1,TRBV11-2,CASSLGQTGNTEAFF,TGTGCCAGCAGCTTAGGACAGACAGGGAACACTGAAGCTTTCTTT
TRBD2,NA,TRBJ2-3,TRBV7-2,CASSFGRGGADTQYF,TGTGCCAGCAGCTTTGGGCGGGGGGGCGCAGATACGCAGTATTTT
NA,NA,TRBJ1-5,TRBV19,CASSTRRSLYSNQPQHF,TGTGCCAGTAGTACTCGACGGAGTCTCTATAGCAATCAGCCCCAGCATTTT
NA,NA,TRBJ1-2,TRBV30,CAWSVGGADGYTF,TGTGCCTGGAGTGTGGGGGGCGCGGATGGCTACACCTTC
NA,NA,TRBJ1-1,TRBV19,CASSLWGLDTEAFF,TGTGCCAGTAGTTTATGGGGATTGGACACTGAAGCTTTCTTT
NA,once,TRBJ1-5,TRBV5-5,CASSLDSFVNQPQHF,TGTGCCAGCAGCTTAGACAGCTTTGTCAATCAGCCCCAGCATTTT
NA,NA,TRBJ1-3,TRBV5-6,CASSKVGFNTIYF,TGTGCCAGCAGCAAGGTCGGGTTTAACACCATATATTTT
TRBD2,NA,TRBJ2-5,TRBV2,CASGPSGQETQYF,TGTGCCAGCGGCCCTAGCGGCCAAGAGACCCAGTACTTC
NA,once,TRBJ1-1,TRBV5-5,CASSSVPNQRANTEAFF,TGTGCCAGCAGCTCCGTACCAAATCAAAGGGCGAACACTGAAGCTTTCTTT
TRBD2,NA,TRBJ2-7,TRBV7-8,CASGPGLAGGPYEQYF,TGTGCCAGCGGCCCGGGACTAGCGGGAGGCCCCTACGAGCAGTACTTC
NA,NA,TRBJ2-7,TRBV2,CASSYMGGGEQYF,TGTGCCAGCAGCTACATGGGGGGCGGCGAGCAGTACTTC
TRBD1,NA,TRBJ2-5,TRBV6-2/TRBV6-3,CASSTIQGFQETQYF,TGTGCCAGCAGTACAATACAGGGGTTCCAAGAGACCCAGTACTTC
NA,NA,TRBJ2-7,TRBV2,CASSSEGQTYEQYF,TGTGCCAGCAGTTCCGAAGGGCAGACCTACGAGCAGTACTTC
TRBD1,few,TRBJ2-2,TRBV18,CASSPGQVGTGELFF,TGTGCCAGCTCACCTGGACAGGTCGGGACCGGGGAGCTGTTTTTT
NA,once,TRBJ2-2,TRBV13,CASRRLGDTGELFF,TGTGCCAGCAGGCGACTGGGAGACACCGGGGAGCTGTTTTTT
TRBD1,once,TRBJ1-6,TRBV7-9,CASSSTGDSPLHF,TGTGCCAGCAGCTCTACAGGGGACTCACCCCTCCACTTT
NA,NA,TRBJ1-2,TRBV28,CASSLVSSYGYTF,TGTGCCAGCAGTTTAGTCAGCAGCTATGGCTACACCTTC
NA,NA,TRBJ2-5,TRBV3-1/TRBV3-2,CASSPSLGGMETQYF,TGTGCCAGCAGTCCTTCTCTAGGGGGGATGGAGACCCAGTACTTC
TRBD2,NA,TRBJ2-1,TRBV6-5,CASREGLAEDNEQFF,TGTGCCAGCAGGGAGGGACTAGCAGAAGACAATGAGCAGTTCTTC
NA,NA,TRBJ2-2,TRBV10-3,CAIRRETGELFF,TGTGCCATCCGGAGGGAGACCGGGGAGCTGTTTTTT
NA,NA,TRBJ1-2,TRBV7-2,CATEGTLNYGYTF,TGTGCCACCGAGGGGACGCTAAACTATGGCTACACCTTC
TRBD2,NA,TRBJ2-1,TRBV7-8,CASSRTRWDNEQFF,TGTGCCAGCTCGAGGACTAGATGGGACAATGAGCAGTTCTTC
TRBD1,NA,TRBJ1-1,TRBV9,CASSGRGTGDTEAFF,TGTGCCAGCAGCGGACGCGGGACAGGGGACACTGAAGCTTTCTTT
NA,NA,TRBJ2-5,TRBV5-6,CASSYPGTGFQTQYF,TGTGCCAGCAGCTACCCCGGGACTGGATTTCAGACCCAGTACTTC
NA,NA,TRBJ2-7,TRBV5-4,CASSLVPGEIYEQYF,TGTGCCAGCAGCTTAGTTCCAGGGGAGATTTACGAGCAGTACTTC
NA,NA,TRBJ2-7,TRBV29-1,CSVRTETYEQYF,TGCAGCGTTCGAACGGAGACTTACGAGCAGTACTTC